The source of this TCR beta chain is a study of T cells in Graves' hyperthyroidism and ophthalmopathy. Authors of the study amplified TCR beta CDR3 regions from RNA transcripts. When the TCR CDR3 underwent first-round RT-PCR, the HTBI primer set was used. TCRdb re-called the multiplex PCR reads through MiXCR, storing one row per CDR3 protein. The table includes more than 500,000 distinct CDR3 sequences, about 15% detected once. Diagnostic decisions used clinical symptoms, serum thyroxine and TRAb, thyroid ultrasound and orbital computed tomography. The study, taken as a whole, reports: Through a model of 13 V-J features, ophthalmopathy was separated from stable hyperthyroidism.

Germline V gives CDR1 MDHEN, CDR2 SYDVKM. J gave up 7 bases and V 3 bases, and 4 bases lay outside the gene matches. The CDR3 has 14 amino acids. A note on this clonotype: Its specificity is unknown.

Specimen: blood. The V call is TRBV28, the J call TRBJ2-2; 8 nucleotides match TRBD2. This TCR was sampled from a woman aged 30 to 39 with Graves' ophthalmopathy. CDR3 loop: CASSLTSADGELFF. CDR3 nucleotides: TGTGCCAGCAGTTTGACTAGCGCGGACGGGGAGCTGTTTTTT. The full variable domain, rest sourced from reference TRBV28 and TRBJ2-2, is DVKVTQSSRYLVKRTGEKVFLECVQDMDHENMFWYRQDPGLGLRLIYFSYDVKMKEKGDIPEGYSVSREKKERFSLILESASTNQTSMYLCASSLTSADGELFFGEGSRLTVL.